This passage covers 13 T cell receptor beta chains from one sample sequenced in a study of beta chain features in type 1 diabetes (dated by TCRdb to the late 2010s). The library came from the immunoSEQ multiplex PCR assay. The High Capacity cDNA Reverse Transcription Kit was used to reverse transcribe all of the isolated RNA, meaning that expressed TCRB transcripts were what got sequenced. In its TCRdb copy, this immuneACCESS table keeps in-frame sequences only and misses some clones. Where compared with another copy, unresolved V genes explain less than half of these, and the others have no known cause. The sample data list about 900,000 clones, and roughly 16% of these were observed just once. Roughly 0.025% of the sample is in the top ten clones. What was sequenced was naive CD4+ T cells from blood. Sample cell subset or site, as interpreted from the label and publication: true naive CD4+ T cells. The origin of the receptors is a woman aged 18-30 years in good health.

The chain links TRBV29-1 to TRBJ1-2; 11 nucleotides agree with TRBD1. Germline V CDR1 and CDR2: SQVTM, ANQGSEA. The V gene end was trimmed by 7 bases and the J gene end by 7 bases; junction bases not matched to a gene: 8. This CDR3 has 13 amino acids. The CDR3: CSAGTGGGSGYTF. CDR3 in DNA: TGCAGCGCTGGGACAGGGGGAGGTAGTGGCTACACCTTC.

Here the CDR3 reads CASSSTPSYEQYF. The CDR3 bases are TGTGCCAGCAGTTCCACGCCATCCTACGAGCAGTACTTC. The chain carries TRBV28 and TRBJ2-7, with no clear D. Trimming took off 4 bases at V and 1 base at J, with 8 bases between the two ends. This CDR3 spans 13 amino acids. Germline V gene data show CDR1 as MDHEN and CDR2 as SYDVKM.

This clone was detected a few times. This sequence joins TRBV25-1 and TRBJ2-1; 9 bases line up with TRBD1. Trimming took 6 bases from V and 2 from J; bases not matched to a gene: 2. This CDR3 is built from 14 residues. Germline V gene data show CDR1 as MGHDK and CDR2 as SYGVNS. The CDR3 coding sequence is TGTGCCAGCAGAGGGACAGGGACCTACAATGAGCAGTTCTTC. This sequence encodes CASRGTGTYNEQFF.

This clone has more than one count but fewer than ten. The V gene is TRBV28, the J gene TRBJ2-7, with a tentative D call TRBD1 (6 bases). From germline, CDR1 is MDHEN and CDR2 SYDVKM. The CDR3 loop spans 14 amino acids. V lost 5 bases to trimming and J lost 2 bases, with 13 bases between them. CDR3: CASSVRQVPYEQYF. The CDR3 coding sequence is TGTGCCAGCAGTGTCCGACAGGTACCCTACGAGCAGTACTTC. Full variable domain (outside the CDR3, taken from reference TRBV28 and TRBJ2-7): DVKVTQSSRYLVKRTGEKVFLECVQDMDHENMFWYRQDPGLGLRLIYFSYDVKMKEKGDIPEGYSVSREKKERFSLILESASTNQTSMYLCASSVRQVPYEQYFGPGTRLTVT.

The rearrangement uses TRBV7-2 and TRBJ2-1; possible D gene TRBD2, 5 bases. Germline lookup yields CDR1 SGHTA and CDR2 FQGNSA. Trimming shortened V by 0 bases and J by 8 bases, and 14 bases separated the two germline ends. This CDR3 is 15 amino acids long. As DNA, the CDR3 is TGTGCCAGCAGCTTAGCCCTAGCAACAGAGTATGAGCAGTTCTTC. Its protein product is CASSLALATEYEQFF.

This chain links TRBV11-1 with TRBJ2-3; D is perhaps TRBD2 (5 bases). CDR3 length equals 14 residues. Looked up from germline, CDR1 is SGHAT and CDR2 is FQDESV (reference sequence). V gave up 2 bases and J gave up 6 bases, with 12 bases separating them. CDR3 sequence reads: CASSLTGRADTQYF. The DNA for the CDR3 is TGTGCCAGCAGCTTAACGGGGAGAGCCGATACGCAGTATTTT.

The chain employs TRBV9 and TRBJ2-6; unclear D gene. CDR1 and CDR2 from the germline V gene are SGDLS and YYNGEE. The CDR3 length is 17 residues. The V gene lost 0 bases and the J gene lost 0 bases, with 10 bases spanning the gap. The CDR3 nucleotides read TGTGCCAGCAGCGTAGCTCGGAAGCACTCTGGGGCCAACGTCCTGACTTTC. Protein: CASSVARKHSGANVLTF.

As to this clone: Within the sample, other DNA sequences also encode this same CDR3. The chain is built from TRBV2 and TRBJ2-7; unclear D gene. The ends were cut back, 4 bases at V and 1 base at J, with 5 bases in the middle. Germline values: CDR1 SNHLY, CDR2 FYNNEI. The CDR3 spans 12 residues. CDR3 DNA: TGTGCCAGCAGTGGAGAGTCCTACGAGCAGTACTTC. Protein: CASSGESYEQYF.

This clone was seen a few times. Other DNA sequences from this sample encode an identical CDR3 as well. The gene calls are TRBV7-2 and TRBJ2-1; D gene unclear. The CDR3 totals 12 residues. The V gene lost 2 bases and the J gene lost 4 bases, with 3 bases spanning the gap. Germline V gene sequence: CDR1 SGHTA, CDR2 FQGNSA. The CDR3 protein is CASSLRYNEQFF. In DNA form, the CDR3 reads TGTGCCAGCAGCTTAAGGTACAATGAGCAGTTCTTC.

This chain connects TRBV7-2 to TRBJ1-2; D might be TRBD1 (6 bases). V dropped 1 base and J dropped 5 bases, with 17 bases sitting between them. CDR3 size: 16 residues. Germline CDR1 is SGHTA and CDR2 is FQGNSA. CDR3 nucleotide sequence: TGTGCCAGCAGCTTAGATCAGGGGCCGACACGATATGGCTACACCTTC. Its protein is CASSLDQGPTRYGYTF.

This clone was detected a few times. CDR3 in DNA: TGTGCCAGTAGTCCGGGGGGACAGGACGGGACCCAGTACTTC. Translating gives CASSPGGQDGTQYF. V is TRBV19 and J is TRBJ2-5; maybe TRBD1 (8 bases). The CDR3 is 14 amino acids. V was clipped by 5 bases and J by 7 bases, with 17 bases between them. CDR1 LNHDA and CDR2 SQIVND come from the germline V gene (reference sequence).

This clone has more than one count but fewer than ten. The chain has TRBV28 and TRBJ2-5, with TRBD1 identical over 9 bases. CDR3 length equals 17 residues. Trimming took 5 bases from V and 4 from J; bases not matched to a gene: 14. Germline V gene data show CDR1 as MDHEN and CDR2 as SYDVKM. CDR3 sequence: CASSSARQGVRGETQYF. In DNA, the CDR3 is TGTGCCAGCAGTAGCGCCAGACAGGGGGTCAGAGGAGAGACCCAGTACTTC.

This clone was detected only a few times. This chain links TRBV19 with TRBJ1-5, with D possibly being TRBD1 (5 bases). This CDR3 has 13 residues. Germline V gives CDR1 LNHDA, CDR2 SQIVND (reference sequence). Deletions cut 5 bases from V and 5 bases from J, with 10 bases between. In DNA, the CDR3 is TGTGCCAGTAGTGGGGGGGTCGATCAGCCCCAGCATTTT. Protein product: CASSGGVDQPQHF.